Detailed here is one TCR beta chain. The CDR3 contains 13 residues. Trimming removed 4 bases at V and 7 bases at J, with 14 bases between. Per the germline V gene, CDR1 is SQVTM and CDR2 is ANQGSEA. The record originates from a study of T cell changes during pregnancy in multiple sclerosis. The data were produced by immunoSEQ multiplex PCR, yet TCRdb's version contains in-frame clones alone and is incomplete. Of under 95,000 clones listed, about 92% were seen once; the top ten hold 2% to 2.5%. This TCR came from a female donor with multiple sclerosis, enrolled in a pregnancy study. The chain uses TRBV29-1 and TRBJ1-5, with D maybe TRBD1 (5 bases). The material sequenced was peripheral blood, taken after pregnancy. CDR3 DNA: TGCAGCGTTGCCGAGACAGACGACCAGCCCCAGCATTTT. Translating gives CSVAETDDQPQHF. Combining the CDR3 with reference TRBV29-1 and TRBJ1-5 gives the whole variable domain SAVISQKPSRDICQRGTSLTIQCQVDSQVTMMFWYRQQPGQSLTLIATANQGSEATYESGFVIDKFPISRPNLTFSTLTVSNMSPEDSSIYLCSVAETDDQPQHFGDGTRLSIL.